This T cell receptor beta chain was captured by sequencing in a study of long-term antiretroviral therapy in people with HIV. Findings of the study overall: It was not possible to obtain data on ART adherence, viral resistance or therapy changes. Blood was collected between the mid-2000s and the late 2010s, possibly under older ART regimens.

The ends were cut back, 1 base at V and 0 bases at J, with 8 bases in the middle. The CDR3 covers 15 residues. The V gene's germline CDR1 is SGHRS and CDR2 YFSETQ. Each contributor possessed a minimum of one pre-ART and a minimum of two post-ART PBMC samples. Treated in the United States were all of the participants with HIV. In this sample, this clone turned up once. The antigen remains undetermined. At survey level, the immunoSEQ assay was run in its v3.0 version. Sequenced by immunoSEQ multiplex PCR; TCRdb stores in-frame clones only, minus some. The repertoire consists of some 23,000 clones, with about 92% occurring once and the leading ten covering about 10%.

This chain connects TRBV5-1 to TRBJ1-3; maybe TRBD1 (5 bases). The receptor was isolated from a middle-aged woman with HIV. Sample: unsorted PBMCs, taken 7.6 years after starting antiretroviral therapy. The CDR3 DNA reads TGCGCCAGCAGCTTGAGGGACGACTCTGGAAACACCATATATTTT. This sequence encodes CASSLRDDSGNTIYF.